These 2 T cell receptor beta chains came from one sample sequenced in a study of cytomegalovirus exposure and HLA in healthy donors. PCR amplification relied on 60 Vbeta primers (plus 13 Jbeta primers). Profiled with immunoSEQ multiplex PCR; TCRdb holds only in-frame clones, not every one. The sample totals tens of thousands of clones. The material sequenced was PBMCs. These receptors came from a woman aged 55-75 years in good health and CMV-seropositive.

The CDR3 region is CSVRTGESEKLFF. The CDR3 nucleotides are TGCAGCGTGCGTACAGGGGAATCTGAAAAACTGTTTTTT. This chain connects TRBV29-1 to TRBJ1-4; the match to TRBD1 covers 7 bases. CDR1 and CDR2 from the germline V gene are SQVTM and ANQGSEA. The CDR3 length is 13 residues. The V segment lost 6 bases and the J segment 7 bases; nucleotides outside the gene matches: 8. Full variable domain (remainder filled in from reference TRBV29-1 and TRBJ1-4): SAVISQKPSRDICQRGTSLTIQCQVDSQVTMMFWYRQQPGQSLTLIATANQGSEATYESGFVIDKFPISRPNLTFSTLTVSNMSPEDSSIYLCSVRTGESEKLFFGSGTQLSVL.

This chain links TRBV7-2 with TRBJ1-6; 10 bases match TRBD1. J gave up 9 bases and V 5 bases, and 7 bases lay outside the gene matches. The V gene's germline CDR1 is SGHTA and CDR2 FQGNSA. The CDR3 covers 15 residues. CDR3 bases: TGTGCCAGCAGCCCCAGGGACAGGGGTGTTTCACCCCTCCACTTT. This translates into CASSPRDRGVSPLHF.